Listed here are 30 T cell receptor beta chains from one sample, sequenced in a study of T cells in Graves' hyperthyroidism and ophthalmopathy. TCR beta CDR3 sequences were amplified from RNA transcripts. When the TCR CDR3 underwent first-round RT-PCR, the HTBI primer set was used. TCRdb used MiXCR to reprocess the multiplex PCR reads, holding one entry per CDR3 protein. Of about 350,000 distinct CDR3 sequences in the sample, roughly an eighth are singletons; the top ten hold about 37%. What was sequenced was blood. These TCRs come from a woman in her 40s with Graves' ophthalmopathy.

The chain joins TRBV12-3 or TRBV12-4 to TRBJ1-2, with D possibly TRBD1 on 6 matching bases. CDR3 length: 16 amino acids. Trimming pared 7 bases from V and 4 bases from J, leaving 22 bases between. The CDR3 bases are TGTGCCAGCACCCCGGGGGGGGGGGGGGGGGCCTATGGCTACACCTTC. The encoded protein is CASTPGGGGGAYGYTF.

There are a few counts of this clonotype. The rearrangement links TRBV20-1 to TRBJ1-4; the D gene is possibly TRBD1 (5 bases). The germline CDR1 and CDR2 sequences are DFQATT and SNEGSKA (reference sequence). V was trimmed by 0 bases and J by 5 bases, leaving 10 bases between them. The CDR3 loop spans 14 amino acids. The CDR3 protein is CSARDGKGNEKLFF. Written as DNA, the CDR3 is TGCAGTGCTAGAGATGGAAAGGGGAATGAAAAACTGTTTTTT.

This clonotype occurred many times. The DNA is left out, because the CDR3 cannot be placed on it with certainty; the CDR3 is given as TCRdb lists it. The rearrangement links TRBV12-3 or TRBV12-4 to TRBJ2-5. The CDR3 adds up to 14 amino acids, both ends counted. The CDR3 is CASSFLAAQETQYF.

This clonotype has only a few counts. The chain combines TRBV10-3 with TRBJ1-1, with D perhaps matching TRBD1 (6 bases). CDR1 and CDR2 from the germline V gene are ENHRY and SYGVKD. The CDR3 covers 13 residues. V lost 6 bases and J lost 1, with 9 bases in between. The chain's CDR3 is CAIRETGNTEAFF. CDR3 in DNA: TGTGCCATCAGGGAGACAGGGAACACTGAAGCTTTCTTT.

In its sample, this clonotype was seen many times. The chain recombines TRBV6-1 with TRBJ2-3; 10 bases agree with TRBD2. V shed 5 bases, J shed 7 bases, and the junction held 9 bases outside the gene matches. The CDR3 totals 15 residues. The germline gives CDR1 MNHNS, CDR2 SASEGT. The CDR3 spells CASSSGGAKLHTQYF. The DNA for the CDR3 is TGTGCCAGCAGTAGCGGGGGGGCCAAATTACATACGCAGTATTTT.

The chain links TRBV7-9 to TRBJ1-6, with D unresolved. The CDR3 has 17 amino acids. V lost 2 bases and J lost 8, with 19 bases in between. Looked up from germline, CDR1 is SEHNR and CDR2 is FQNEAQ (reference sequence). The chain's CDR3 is CASSLNLRVGVDSPLHF. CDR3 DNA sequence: TGTGCCAGCAGCTTAAATTTACGGGTCGGTGTGGATTCACCCCTCCACTTT.

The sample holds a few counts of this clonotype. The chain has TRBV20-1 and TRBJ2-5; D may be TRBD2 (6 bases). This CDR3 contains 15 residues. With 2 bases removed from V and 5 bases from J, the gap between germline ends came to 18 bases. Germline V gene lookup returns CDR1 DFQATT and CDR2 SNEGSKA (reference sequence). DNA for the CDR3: TGCAGTGCTAGATGGAGGGAGAGGATCGGGGAGACCCAGTACTTC. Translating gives CSARWRERIGETQYF.

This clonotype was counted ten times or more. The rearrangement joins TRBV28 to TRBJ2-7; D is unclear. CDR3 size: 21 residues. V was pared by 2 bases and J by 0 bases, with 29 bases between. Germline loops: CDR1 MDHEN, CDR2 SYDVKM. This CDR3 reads CASSLGLIGQRWNVSSYEQYF. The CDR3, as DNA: TGTGCCAGCAGTTTAGGCCTCATAGGGCAGAGGTGGAACGTAAGCTCCTACGAGCAGTACTTC.

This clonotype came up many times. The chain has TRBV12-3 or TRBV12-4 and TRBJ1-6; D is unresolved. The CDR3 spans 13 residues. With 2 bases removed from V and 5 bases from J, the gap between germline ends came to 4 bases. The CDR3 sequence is CASSLSDNSPLHF. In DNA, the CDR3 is TGTGCCAGCAGTTTATCAGATAATTCACCCCTCCACTTT.

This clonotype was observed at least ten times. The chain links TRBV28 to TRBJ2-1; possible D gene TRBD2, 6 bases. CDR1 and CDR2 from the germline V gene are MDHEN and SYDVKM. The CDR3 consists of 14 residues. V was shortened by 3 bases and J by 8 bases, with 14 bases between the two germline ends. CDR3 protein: CASSLWRGRDEQFF. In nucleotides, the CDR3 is TGTGCCAGCAGTTTGTGGAGGGGTCGCGATGAGCAGTTCTTC.

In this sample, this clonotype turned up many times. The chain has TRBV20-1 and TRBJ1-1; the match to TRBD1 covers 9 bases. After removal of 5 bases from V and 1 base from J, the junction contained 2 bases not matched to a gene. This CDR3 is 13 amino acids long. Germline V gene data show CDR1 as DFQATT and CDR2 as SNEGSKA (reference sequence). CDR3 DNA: TGCAGTGCTTTACAGGGGGCGAACACTGAAGCTTTCTTT. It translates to CSALQGANTEAFF.

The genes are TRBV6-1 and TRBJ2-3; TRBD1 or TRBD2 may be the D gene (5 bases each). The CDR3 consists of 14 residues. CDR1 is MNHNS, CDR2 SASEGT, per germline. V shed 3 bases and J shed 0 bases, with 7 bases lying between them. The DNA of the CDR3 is TGTGCCAGCAGTGATTGGGGGAGCACAGATACGCAGTATTTT. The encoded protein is CASSDWGSTDTQYF.

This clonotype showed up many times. DNA for the CDR3: TGTGCCAGCAGGCTCCCATTTGGGTTCGGAAACACCATATATTTT. Protein product: CASRLPFGFGNTIYF. The chain recombines TRBV28 with TRBJ1-3, with unresolved D. CDR1 and CDR2 (germline): MDHEN, SYDVKM. This CDR3 is built from 15 residues. V gave up 6 bases and J gave up 4 bases, with 16 bases separating them.

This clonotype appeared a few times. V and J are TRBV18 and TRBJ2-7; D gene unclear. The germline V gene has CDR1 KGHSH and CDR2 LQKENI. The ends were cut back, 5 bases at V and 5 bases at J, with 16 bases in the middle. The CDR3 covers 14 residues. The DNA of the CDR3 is TGTGCCAGCTCATATGCTCAGCCGGAAGACGAGCAGTACTTC. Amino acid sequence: CASSYAQPEDEQYF.

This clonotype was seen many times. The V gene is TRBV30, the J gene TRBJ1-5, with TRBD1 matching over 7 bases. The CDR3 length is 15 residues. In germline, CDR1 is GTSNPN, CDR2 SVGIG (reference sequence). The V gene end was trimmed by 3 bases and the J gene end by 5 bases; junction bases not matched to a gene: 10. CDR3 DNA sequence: TGTGCCTGGAGCGAGGGGGCAGGGAATTATCAGCCCCAGCATTTT. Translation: CAWSEGAGNYQPQHF.

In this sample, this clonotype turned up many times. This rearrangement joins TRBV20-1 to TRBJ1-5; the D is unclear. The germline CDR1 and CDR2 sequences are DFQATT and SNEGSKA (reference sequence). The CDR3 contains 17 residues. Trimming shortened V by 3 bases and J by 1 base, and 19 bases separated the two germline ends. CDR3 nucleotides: TGCAGTGCTAGTACGCGACACCGGGTCGGGAGCAATCAGCCCCAGCATTTT. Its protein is CSASTRHRVGSNQPQHF.

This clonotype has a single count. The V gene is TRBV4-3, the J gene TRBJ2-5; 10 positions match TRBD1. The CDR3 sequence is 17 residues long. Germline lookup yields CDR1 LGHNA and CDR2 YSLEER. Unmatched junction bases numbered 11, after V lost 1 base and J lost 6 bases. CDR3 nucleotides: TGCGCCAGCAGCCAAGCGACCACGACAGGGGGCTGGAAGACCCAGTACTTC. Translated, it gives CASSQATTTGGWKTQYF.

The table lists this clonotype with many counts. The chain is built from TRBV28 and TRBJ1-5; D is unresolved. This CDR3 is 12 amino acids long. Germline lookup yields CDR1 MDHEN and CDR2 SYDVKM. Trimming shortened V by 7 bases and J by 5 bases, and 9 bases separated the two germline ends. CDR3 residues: CASTAGDQPQHF. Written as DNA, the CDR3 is TGTGCCAGCACAGCAGGAGATCAGCCCCAGCATTTT.

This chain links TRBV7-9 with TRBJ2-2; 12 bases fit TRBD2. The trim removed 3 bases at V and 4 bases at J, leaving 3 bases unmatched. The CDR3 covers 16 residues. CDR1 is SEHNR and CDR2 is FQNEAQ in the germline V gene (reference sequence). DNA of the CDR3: TGTGCCAGCAGCTTTGGACTAGCGGGATTCACCGGGGAGCTGTTTTTT. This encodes CASSFGLAGFTGELFF. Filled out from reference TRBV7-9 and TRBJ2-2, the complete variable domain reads DTGVSQNPRHKITKRGQNVTFRCDPISEHNRLYWYRQTLGQGPEFLTYFQNEAQLEKSRLLSDRFSAERPKGSFSTLEIQRTEQGDSAMYLCASSFGLAGFTGELFFGEGSRLTVL.

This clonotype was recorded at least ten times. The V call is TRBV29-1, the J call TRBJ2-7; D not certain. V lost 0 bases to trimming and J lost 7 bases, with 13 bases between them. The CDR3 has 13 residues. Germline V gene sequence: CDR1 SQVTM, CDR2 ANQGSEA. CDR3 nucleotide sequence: TGCAGCGTTGAAGATCTTCGCGTCCTTGAGCAGTACTTC. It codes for CSVEDLRVLEQYF.

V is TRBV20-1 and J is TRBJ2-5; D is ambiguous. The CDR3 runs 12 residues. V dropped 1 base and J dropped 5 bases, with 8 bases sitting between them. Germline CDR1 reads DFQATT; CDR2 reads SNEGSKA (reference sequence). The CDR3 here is CSARVGSETQYF. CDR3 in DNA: TGCAGTGCTAGAGTCGGGTCGGAGACCCAGTACTTC.

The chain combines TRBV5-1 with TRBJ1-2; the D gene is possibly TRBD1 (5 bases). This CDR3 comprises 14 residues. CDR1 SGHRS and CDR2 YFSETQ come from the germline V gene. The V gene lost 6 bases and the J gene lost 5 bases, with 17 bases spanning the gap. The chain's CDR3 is CASTPLGDGYGYTF. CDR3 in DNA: TGCGCCAGCACCCCACTCGGGGACGGATATGGCTACACCTTC.

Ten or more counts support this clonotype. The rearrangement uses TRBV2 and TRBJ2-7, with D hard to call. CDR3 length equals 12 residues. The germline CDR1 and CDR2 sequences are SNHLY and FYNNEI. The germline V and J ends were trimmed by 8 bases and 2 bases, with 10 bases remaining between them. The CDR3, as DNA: TGTGCCAGCCGCAGAGCCACCTACGAGCAGTACTTC. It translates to CASRRATYEQYF.

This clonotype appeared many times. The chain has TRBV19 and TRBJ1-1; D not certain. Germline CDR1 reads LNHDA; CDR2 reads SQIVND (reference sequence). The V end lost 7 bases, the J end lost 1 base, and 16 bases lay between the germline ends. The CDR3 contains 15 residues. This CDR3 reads CASKTMRRSNTEAFF. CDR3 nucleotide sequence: TGTGCCAGTAAAACTATGAGGCGTTCGAACACTGAAGCTTTCTTT.

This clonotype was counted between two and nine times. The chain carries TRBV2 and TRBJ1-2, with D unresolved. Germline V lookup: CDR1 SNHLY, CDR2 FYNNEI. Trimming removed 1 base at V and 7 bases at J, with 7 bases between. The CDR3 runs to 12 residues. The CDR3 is CASSEDPVGYTF. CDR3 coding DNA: TGTGCCAGCAGTGAAGATCCCGTTGGCTACACCTTC.

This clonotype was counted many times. CDR3 nucleotides: TGTGCCAGCAGCCAAGGACTAGCGGGGGGCCCAAACATTCAGTACTTC. Translated: CASSQGLAGGPNIQYF. The chain links TRBV6-1 to TRBJ2-4, with 14 bases aligning to TRBD2. In germline, CDR1 is MNHNS, CDR2 SASEGT. CDR3 length: 16 amino acids. The V segment lost 6 bases and the J segment 6 bases; nucleotides outside the gene matches: 7.

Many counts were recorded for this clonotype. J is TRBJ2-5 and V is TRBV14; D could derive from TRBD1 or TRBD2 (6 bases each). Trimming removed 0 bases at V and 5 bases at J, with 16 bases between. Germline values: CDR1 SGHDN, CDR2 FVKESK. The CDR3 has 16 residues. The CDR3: CASSQDETGGKETQYF. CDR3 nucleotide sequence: TGTGCCAGCAGCCAAGACGAGACAGGAGGGAAGGAGACCCAGTACTTC.

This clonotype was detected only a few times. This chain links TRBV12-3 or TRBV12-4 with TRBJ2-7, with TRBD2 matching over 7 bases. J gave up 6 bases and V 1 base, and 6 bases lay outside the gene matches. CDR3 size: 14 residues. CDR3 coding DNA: TGTGCCAGCAGTTTAGTGGGGGGGGAGGGCGAGCAGTACTTC. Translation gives CASSLVGGEGEQYF.

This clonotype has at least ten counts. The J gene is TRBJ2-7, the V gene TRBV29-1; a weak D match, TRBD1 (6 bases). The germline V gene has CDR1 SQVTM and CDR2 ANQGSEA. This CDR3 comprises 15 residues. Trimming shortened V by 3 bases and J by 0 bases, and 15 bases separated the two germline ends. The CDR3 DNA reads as TGCAGCGTTGAGGTCGCAGGGGTTGTCTCCTACGAGCAGTACTTC. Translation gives CSVEVAGVVSYEQYF.

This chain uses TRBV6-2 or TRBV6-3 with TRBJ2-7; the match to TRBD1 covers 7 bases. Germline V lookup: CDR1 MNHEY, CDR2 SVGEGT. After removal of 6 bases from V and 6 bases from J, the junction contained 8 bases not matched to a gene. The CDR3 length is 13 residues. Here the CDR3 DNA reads TGTGCCAGCAGCCAACTTCGACAGGGCGAGCAGTACTTC. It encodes CASSQLRQGEQYF.